Listed below are T cell receptor beta chains from one sample, sequenced in a study of blood T cell repertoires in COVID-19. Clones were sequenced by immunoSEQ multiplex PCR, and TCRdb holds only the in-frame ones, with some missing. The data contain 150,000 to 200,000 clones, over 65% of them singletons. Material: peripheral blood. These receptors were obtained from a woman aged 80 or over with acute or convalescent COVID-19. Each CDR3 is given with its conserved first and last residue. D genes are given only for firm matches. Expanded clones are given a class, and other clones once, few, many or no size at all.

length | J | D | size | V | CDR3 | DNA
15 | TRBJ2-1 | TRBD2 | . | TRBV18 | CASSPPVLAGSEQFF | TGTGCCAGCTCACCACCGGTCCTAGCGGGATCTGAGCAGTTCTTC
16 | TRBJ2-2 | TRBD1 | . | TRBV4-3 | CASSPRGDRVTGELFF | TGCGCCAGCAGCCCTCGCGGGGACAGGGTCACCGGGGAGCTGTTTTTT
13 | TRBJ2-3 | . | . | TRBV6-5 | CATKDRPADTQYF | TGTGCCACCAAAGACAGACCGGCAGATACGCAGTATTTT
17 | TRBJ2-3 | TRBD2 | . | TRBV7-9 | CASSTHSSGIIRDTQYF | TGTGCCAGCAGCACACATTCGAGCGGGATTATCAGAGATACGCAGTATTTT
14 | TRBJ2-7 | TRBD1 | . | TRBV28 | CASSGDRHTYEQYF | TGTGCCAGCAGCGGGGACAGGCATACCTACGAGCAGTACTTC
15 | TRBJ2-1 | . | . | TRBV3-1/TRBV3-2 | CASTLLAVGYNEQFF | TGTGCCAGCACTCTACTAGCCGTAGGCTACAATGAGCAGTTCTTC
15 | TRBJ1-4 | TRBD1 | . | TRBV2 | CASDEMTGGLGKLFF | TGTGCCAGCGATGAGATGACAGGGGGCTTGGGAAAACTGTTTTTT
14 | TRBJ2-5 | . | . | TRBV11-2 | CASSDPRGPETQYF | TGTGCCAGCAGCGACCCCCGGGGTCCAGAGACCCAGTACTTC
14 | TRBJ2-3 | . | . | TRBV24-1 | CATSQGPSTDTQYF | TGTGCCACCAGTCAGGGGCCTAGCACAGATACGCAGTATTTT
15 | TRBJ2-7 | . | . | TRBV3-1/TRBV3-2 | CASSPSVPRVYEQYF | TGTGCCAGCAGCCCCTCTGTCCCGAGGGTTTACGAGCAGTACTTC
14 | TRBJ1-1 | . | . | TRBV9 | CASSVVQVNTEAFF | TGTGCCAGCAGCGTAGTCCAGGTGAACACTGAAGCTTTCTTT
15 | TRBJ2-7 | . | few | TRBV2 | CASSENGDLSYEQYF | TGTGCCAGCAGTGAGAACGGTGATTTGTCCTACGAGCAGTACTTC
15 | TRBJ2-7 | . | . | TRBV6-5 | CASSYSGERAYEQYF | TGTGCCAGCAGTTACTCGGGCGAGAGGGCCTACGAGCAGTACTTC
16 | TRBJ2-1 | TRBD2 | . | TRBV25-1 | CASSDGLAGGNGEQFF | TGTGCCAGCAGTGATGGGCTAGCGGGAGGGAACGGTGAGCAGTTCTTC
16 | TRBJ2-3 | . | . | TRBV27 | CASSPLDLGGTDTQYF | TGTGCCAGCAGTCCCTTAGATCTTGGTGGCACAGATACGCAGTATTTT
14 | TRBJ2-1 | TRBD2 | . | TRBV10-3 | CAISPGLTYNEQFF | TGTGCCATCAGTCCGGGACTAACTTACAATGAGCAGTTCTTC
15 | TRBJ2-3 | TRBD1 | . | TRBV19 | CASSIGGQGADTQYF | TGTGCCAGTAGTATAGGGGGACAGGGAGCAGATACGCAGTATTTT
12 | TRBJ2-2 | . | . | TRBV3-1/TRBV3-2 | CASSLYTGELFF | TGTGCCAGCAGCCTCTACACCGGGGAGCTGTTTTTT
15 | TRBJ2-3 | TRBD2 | . | TRBV28 | CASSLVAGGPNTQYF | TGTGCCAGCAGTTTAGTAGCGGGAGGGCCAAATACGCAGTATTTT
16 | TRBJ2-7 | TRBD2 | . | TRBV5-1 | CASSLGALAGRYEQYF | TGCGCCAGCAGCTTAGGAGCACTAGCGGGCCGCTACGAGCAGTACTTC
14 | TRBJ2-1 | . | few | TRBV21-1 | CASSNSGTGDEQFF | TGTGCCAGCAGCAACTCCGGGACAGGGGATGAGCAGTTCTTC
13 | TRBJ1-2 | . | . | TRBV19 | CASSPQDSWSYTF | TGTGCCAGTAGTCCTCAGGACAGTTGGAGCTACACCTTC
13 | TRBJ2-7 | TRBD1 | . | TRBV11-2 | CASRGTGAYEQYF | TGTGCCAGCAGGGGGACAGGGGCCTACGAGCAGTACTTC
17 | TRBJ2-6 | . | . | TRBV5-4 | CASSLSEGVRGANVLTF | TGTGCCAGCAGCTTGTCAGAGGGGGTACGTGGGGCCAACGTCCTGACTTTC
16 | TRBJ2-7 | TRBD2 | . | TRBV7-2 | CASSPGTSGRSYEQYF | TGTGCCAGCAGCCCTGGGACTAGCGGGAGGAGCTACGAGCAGTACTTC
15 | TRBJ1-1 | . | few | TRBV18 | CASSPQGNRNTEAFF | TGTGCCAGCTCACCACAAGGTAACAGGAACACTGAAGCTTTCTTT
15 | TRBJ1-2 | TRBD1 | once | TRBV27 | CASSPRTGRDYGYTF | TGTGCCAGCAGTCCCCGGACAGGGCGAGACTATGGCTACACCTTC
15 | TRBJ2-5 | TRBD2 | . | TRBV14 | CASSVTLAGIETQYF | TGTGCCAGCAGCGTCACACTAGCGGGAATAGAGACCCAGTACTTC
16 | TRBJ2-7 | . | few | TRBV28 | CASSRGTAELRWEQYF | TGTGCCAGCAGTCGCGGGACAGCCGAATTGAGGTGGGAGCAGTACTTC
16 | TRBJ1-5 | TRBD1 | . | TRBV28 | CASSPNLDRVNQPQHF | TGTGCCAGCAGTCCCAACCTTGACAGGGTAAATCAGCCCCAGCATTTT
18 | TRBJ2-5 | TRBD2 | . | TRBV5-5 | CASSSLVASGRAQETQYF | TGTGCCAGCAGCTCTCTAGTAGCTAGCGGGAGGGCCCAGGAGACCCAGTACTTC
15 | TRBJ2-7 | TRBD2 | . | TRBV7-3 | CASSTGLAGSYEQYF | TGTGCCAGCAGCACGGGACTAGCGGGGTCCTACGAGCAGTACTTC
16 | TRBJ1-4 | . | . | TRBV4-1 | CASSLRSIATNEKLFF | TGCGCCAGCAGCCTGCGCTCCATTGCAACTAATGAAAAACTGTTTTTT
16 | TRBJ2-1 | TRBD2 | . | TRBV27 | CASSPISGSPLNEQFF | TGTGCCAGCAGTCCGATTAGCGGGAGTCCCCTTAATGAGCAGTTCTTC
14 | TRBJ1-5 | . | . | TRBV24-1 | CATSESYSNQPQHF | TGTGCCACCAGTGAGTCCTATAGCAATCAGCCCCAGCATTTT
16 | TRBJ1-3 | . | few | TRBV6-5 | CASSWDLSTAGNTIYF | TGTGCCAGCAGTTGGGACTTAAGTACAGCAGGAAACACCATATATTTT
15 | TRBJ1-4 | TRBD1 | . | TRBV9 | CASSVTGGPNEKLFF | TGTGCCAGCAGCGTCACAGGGGGGCCAAATGAAAAACTGTTTTTT
14 | TRBJ2-2 | . | once | TRBV10-1 | CASSEARRNGELFF | TGCGCCAGCAGTGAGGCCAGGAGGAACGGGGAGCTGTTTTTT